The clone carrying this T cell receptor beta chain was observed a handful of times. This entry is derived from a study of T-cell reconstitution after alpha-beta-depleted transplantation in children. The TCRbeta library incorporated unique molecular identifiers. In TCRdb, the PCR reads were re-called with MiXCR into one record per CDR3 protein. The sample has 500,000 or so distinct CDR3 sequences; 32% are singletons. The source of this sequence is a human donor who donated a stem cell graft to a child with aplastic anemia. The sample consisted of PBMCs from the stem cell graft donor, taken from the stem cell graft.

The CDR3 spells CSVQGSGANVLTF. In nucleotides, the CDR3 is TGCAGCGTTCAGGGGAGCGGGGCCAACGTCCTGACTTTC. This sequence joins TRBV29-1 and TRBJ2-6; possibly TRBD1 for D (6 bases). Germline assignment: CDR1 SQVTM and CDR2 ANQGSEA. The CDR3 loop spans 13 amino acids. V lost 5 bases, J lost 4 bases, and 9 bases lay in between.